This entry lists 25 T cell receptor beta chains sequenced from one sample in a study of spatial heterogeneity in lung cancer. Regarding the study as a whole: How many expanded intratumoral alpha and beta TCRs were present tracked the tumor mutation count, which was a count of nonsynonymous mutations.

From the 5' RACE reads, TCRdb called clonotypes with MiXCR, one entry per CDR3 protein. This sample has roughly 8,400 distinct CDR3 sequences, with roughly 12% found just once. Time point indicated: sample taken at primary tumor resection. Antigen specificity for these receptors is unknown. The sequencing used lung tumor tissue, collected at surgery. Every receptor here comes from a male donor with early-stage non-small cell lung cancer.

Judged by abundance, this clonotype is medium-sized (0.01 to 0.1%). The rearrangement uses TRBV11-2 and TRBJ2-2; no firm D call. Germline CDR1 and CDR2: SGHAT and FQNNGV. The CDR3 has 14 residues. V was pared by 0 bases and J by 4 bases, with 6 bases between. The CDR3 sequence: CASSLDFRTGELFF. The CDR3 DNA sequence: TGTGCCAGCAGCTTAGACTTCCGCACCGGGGAGCTGTTTTTT.

For this clonotype: One end of the junction fails to match germline, which may point to a read error. J is TRBJ2-3 and V is TRBV29-1, with D possibly TRBD1 on 5 matching bases. Per the germline V gene, CDR1 is SQVTM and CDR2 is ANQGSEA. CDR3 length: 12 residues. CDR3 nucleotides: TGCAGCGTTGCCACACAGGCAGATACTCAGTATTTT. Translated, it gives CSVATQADTQYF.

This clonotype was recorded many times. The V gene is TRBV20-1, the J gene TRBJ2-7, with 11 bases aligning to TRBD1. Per the germline V gene, CDR1 is DFQATT and CDR2 is SNEGSKA (reference sequence). The CDR3 consists of 14 residues. Trimming cost V 4 bases and J 2 bases; bases outside gene matches: 4. This CDR3 reads CSATRTGGTYEQYF. As DNA, the CDR3 is TGCAGTGCTACCCGGACAGGGGGCACCTACGAGCAGTACTTC.

In its sample, this clonotype was seen many times. The CDR3 reads CASSRAGANVLTF. The CDR3 DNA is TGTGCCAGCAGCCGAGCTGGGGCCAACGTCCTGACTTTC. V gene TRBV7-2 combines with J gene TRBJ2-6; D uncertain. This CDR3 region has 13 residues. The germline V gene encodes CDR1 SGHTA and CDR2 FQGNSA. Trimming took off 5 bases at V and 2 bases at J, with 4 bases between the two ends. The complete variable domain, with remaining parts taken from reference TRBV7-2 and TRBJ2-6, reads GAGVSQSPSNKVTEKGKDVELRCDPISGHTALYWYRQSLGQGLEFLIYFQGNSAPDKSGLPSDRFSAERTGGSVSTLTIQRTQQEDSAVYLCASSRAGANVLTFGAGSRLTVL.

The genes are TRBV6-5 and TRBJ2-5; 14 bases are a match to TRBD2. The CDR3 loop spans 15 amino acids. V lost 6 bases and J lost 4; bases outside the gene matches: 4. Germline V gene data show CDR1 as MNHEY and CDR2 as SVGAGI. This CDR3 reads CASSYGLAGGETQYF. CDR3 nucleotide sequence: TGTGCCAGCAGCTATGGACTAGCGGGAGGAGAGACCCAGTACTTC.

This clonotype has a handful of counts. The J gene is TRBJ2-4, the V gene TRBV5-6, with D uncertain. V was clipped by 3 bases and J by 1 base, with 14 bases between them. Germline CDR1 reads SGHDT; CDR2 reads YYEEEE. The CDR3 has 16 amino acids. The CDR3 reads CASSSPLASAKNIQYF. CDR3 DNA sequence: TGTGCCAGCAGCTCGCCCCTCGCCTCGGCCAAAAACATTCAGTACTTC.

This clonotype has a count of ten or more. V is TRBV30 and J is TRBJ2-1; 11 bases align to TRBD2. V lost 5 bases to trimming and J lost 4 bases; unmatched junction nucleotides: 7. In germline, CDR1 is GTSNPN, CDR2 SVGIG (reference sequence). The CDR3 has 15 residues. The CDR3 region is CAWGTSGSKYNEQFF. The CDR3 coding sequence is TGTGCCTGGGGAACTAGCGGGAGCAAGTACAATGAGCAGTTCTTC. The variable domain in full, completed from reference TRBV30 and TRBJ2-1, reads SQTIHQWPATLVQPVGSPLSLECTVEGTSNPNLYWYRQAAGRGLQLLFYSVGIGQISSEVPQNLSASRPQDRQFILSSKKLLLSDSGFYLCAWGTSGSKYNEQFFGPGTRLTVL.

The gene calls are TRBV7-2 and TRBJ2-3; a weak D match, TRBD1 (7 bases). The length of the CDR3 is 15 residues. The germline CDR1 and CDR2 sequences are SGHTA and FQGNSA. Trimming cost V 4 bases and J 0 bases, with 11 bases left between them. In nucleotides, the CDR3 is TGTGCCAGCAGCTCAGGGGGGACTAGCACAGATACGCAGTATTTT. This translates into CASSSGGTSTDTQYF. Filled out from reference TRBV7-2 and TRBJ2-3, the complete variable domain reads GAGVSQSPSNKVTEKGKDVELRCDPISGHTALYWYRQSLGQGLEFLIYFQGNSAPDKSGLPSDRFSAERTGGSVSTLTIQRTQQEDSAVYLCASSSGGTSTDTQYFGPGTRLTVL.

On this clonotype: Being one base from a much bigger clone, this may be a read error. This chain joins TRBV28 and TRBJ2-4, with D possibly being TRBD1 (6 bases). This CDR3 has 15 amino acids. Trimming shortened V by 5 bases and J by 0 bases, and 11 bases separated the two germline ends. Per germline, CDR1 MDHEN and CDR2 SYDVKM. CDR3 protein: CASSPVDRAKNIQYF. CDR3 sequence (DNA): TGTGCCAGCAGTCCGGTGGACAGAGCCAAAAACATTCAGTACTTC.

This clonotype has a count of ten or more. This chain connects TRBV28 to TRBJ2-7; no clear D. V lost 4 bases and J 0 bases, leaving 10 bases between the germline ends. Germline-derived CDR1 and CDR2 are MDHEN and SYDVKM. There are 14 residues in the CDR3. The CDR3 is CASSSLLGSYEQYF. CDR3 DNA sequence: TGTGCCAGCAGTTCCCTTTTGGGCTCCTACGAGCAGTACTTC.

This clonotype occurred many times. The chain links TRBV20-1 to TRBJ2-3, with 8 bases fitting TRBD1. The CDR3 totals 14 residues. CDR1 and CDR2 from the germline V gene are DFQATT and SNEGSKA (reference sequence). V was pared by 7 bases and J by 0 bases, with 6 bases of the junction left unmatched. CDR3 sequence (DNA): TGCAGTGTCCGGACAGGGAGAAGCACAGATACGCAGTATTTT. It translates to CSVRTGRSTDTQYF.

This clonotype was seen at least ten times. The gene calls are TRBV12-3 or TRBV12-4 and TRBJ2-7, with D tentatively TRBD2 (6 bases). The CDR3 covers 14 residues. Trimming cost V 6 bases and J 2 bases, with 14 bases left between them. CDR3 protein: CASRLTSTTYEQYF. The DNA of the CDR3 is TGTGCCAGCAGGCTCACTAGCACCACCTACGAGCAGTACTTC.

This clonotype was observed at least ten times. CDR3 nucleotides: TGTGCCAGCAGTCAAATAGGAGTACAGGGGGCCGGGGAGCTGTTTTTT. Amino acid sequence: CASSQIGVQGAGELFF. This chain joins TRBV27 and TRBJ2-2, with TRBD1 matching 8 bases. Germline V gene lookup returns CDR1 MNHEY and CDR2 SMNVEV (reference sequence). The CDR3 totals 16 residues. V was clipped by 5 bases and J by 6 bases; unmatched bases: 11.

This clonotype is medium-sized by share. V is TRBV9 and J is TRBJ1-1, with unresolved D. The CDR3 has 13 amino acids. Germline-derived CDR1 and CDR2 are SGDLS and YYNGEE. Deletions cut 1 base from V and 0 bases from J, with 4 bases between. The CDR3 protein is CASSVSLNTEAFF. The CDR3 nucleotides are TGTGCCAGCAGCGTAAGTTTGAACACTGAAGCTTTCTTT.

This clonotype was found many times. The rearrangement links TRBV11-3 to TRBJ2-3; TRBD1 aligns across 7 bases. The CDR3 spans 16 residues. In germline, CDR1 is SGHNT, CDR2 YENEEA. The V and J ends lost 5 bases and 3 bases, in that order; junction bases with no gene match: 11. CDR3 DNA sequence: TGTGCCAGCAGCGAACCCGGGACAGCAACAACAGATACGCAGTATTTT. Translation: CASSEPGTATTDTQYF.

This clonotype has a handful of counts. The chain links TRBV30 to TRBJ1-1; D unresolved. Per germline, CDR1 GTSNPN and CDR2 SVGIG (reference sequence). Deletions cut 5 bases from V and 0 bases from J, with 7 bases between. The CDR3 has 12 amino acids. The CDR3 DNA reads as TGTGCCTGGTCTCGGATGAACACTGAAGCTTTCTTT. It is translated as CAWSRMNTEAFF.

This clonotype occurred many times. Here the CDR3 reads CASSIPGAGGLYEQFF. The CDR3 region has the DNA TGTGCCAGCAGCATCCCCGGTGCGGGAGGGTTATATGAGCAGTTCTTC. V is TRBV13 and J is TRBJ2-1; 9 bases match TRBD2. J lost 8 bases, V lost 5 bases, and 13 bases had no gene match. This CDR3 has 16 residues. From germline, CDR1 is PRHDT and CDR2 FYEKMQ (reference sequence). The whole variable domain, remainder taken from reference TRBV13 and TRBJ2-1, is AAGVIQSPRHLIKEKRETATLKCYPIPRHDTVYWYQQGPGQDPQFLISFYEKMQSDKGSIPDRFSAQQFSDYHSELNMSSLELGDSALYFCASSIPGAGGLYEQFFGPGTRLTVL.

This clonotype was detected ten times or more. The chain has TRBV18 and TRBJ2-7; D unclear. CDR1 is KGHSH, CDR2 LQKENI, per germline. The V end lost 5 bases, the J end lost 4 bases, and 9 bases lay between the germline ends. The CDR3 is made up of 12 amino acids. In nucleotides, the CDR3 is TGTGCCAGCTCAATTAACCAGTACGAGCAGTACTTC. Its protein product is CASSINQYEQYF.

Relative to its sample, this clonotype is large. V usage is TRBV3-1 and J usage is TRBJ1-6; no clear D gene. CDR1 and CDR2 from the germline V gene are LGHDT and YNNKEL (reference sequence). Trimming removed 1 base from V and 10 bases from J, with 11 bases in between. This CDR3 has 14 residues. CDR3 bases: TGTGCCAGCAGCCAAGGGACGGGTGACTCACCCCTCCACTTT. Amino acids: CASSQGTGDSPLHF.

This clonotype was recorded many times. This chain connects TRBV5-1 to TRBJ2-1; 8 positions match TRBD2. Per germline, CDR1 SGHRS and CDR2 YFSETQ. CDR3 length: 15 residues. Trimming took 4 bases from V and 9 from J; bases not matched to a gene: 12. The CDR3 reads CASSQAGERELEQFF. The CDR3 bases are TGCGCCAGCAGCCAGGCCGGGGAGCGGGAGCTTGAGCAGTTCTTC.

This clonotype appeared many times. The J gene is TRBJ2-5, the V gene TRBV7-2, with D perhaps TRBD2 (6 bases). CDR3 length: 16 residues. Trimming stripped 2 bases from V and 4 bases from J, with 17 bases between. The germline gives CDR1 SGHTA, CDR2 FQGNSA. As DNA, the CDR3 is TGTGCCAGCAGCTTAAGAGGGACTTCGAGGTCAGAGACCCAGTACTTC. Its protein product is CASSLRGTSRSETQYF.

This clonotype was observed at least ten times. The gene calls are TRBV27 and TRBJ2-5, with 10 bases that match TRBD1. Germline V gene sequence: CDR1 MNHEY, CDR2 SMNVEV (reference sequence). J gave up 5 bases and V 6 bases, and 9 bases lay outside the gene matches. CDR3 length: 15 amino acids. The CDR3 DNA follows: TGTGCCAGCAGCCCCCGGGACAGGGGCTTTGAGACCCAGTACTTC. Encoded protein: CASSPRDRGFETQYF.

J is TRBJ2-5 and V is TRBV6-5; possibly TRBD1 or TRBD2 for D (6 bases each). The CDR3 contains 15 residues. The germline V and J ends were trimmed by 0 bases and 5 bases, with 13 bases remaining between them. Germline V gene lookup returns CDR1 MNHEY and CDR2 SVGAGI. CDR3: CASSYSIPGAETQYF. The CDR3 coding sequence is TGTGCCAGCAGTTACTCGATCCCGGGGGCGGAGACCCAGTACTTC.

This clonotype was seen many times. This chain uses TRBV27 with TRBJ2-2; D call uncertain. The CDR3 runs to 12 residues. V lost 6 bases and J 4 bases, leaving 6 bases between the germline ends. From germline, CDR1 is MNHEY and CDR2 SMNVEV (reference sequence). The CDR3 DNA is TGTGCCAGCAGCTCTACCACCGGGGAGCTGTTTTTT. Translation: CASSSTTGELFF.

This clonotype was seen many times. The CDR3 spells CASRRNSPTEAFF. In DNA form, the CDR3 reads TGTGCCAGCAGACGGAACAGTCCCACTGAAGCTTTCTTT. This chain uses TRBV6-1 with TRBJ1-1; D unresolved. Germline loops: CDR1 MNHNS, CDR2 SASEGT. CDR3 length equals 13 residues. V gave up 6 bases and J gave up 4 bases, with 12 bases separating them.